The TCR beta chain described here comes from a study of radiation and T cells in renal cell carcinoma. Study background: Nephrectomy followed 15 Gy stereotactic body radiation by 4 weeks.

Regarding the study as a whole: Without pretreatment biopsies, baseline tumor clonotype presence was undetermined. Top tumor clonotypes rose in blood 2 weeks post-radiation, then contracted.

Time point of the sample: baseline pretreatment blood. Treatment noted: 15 Gy SBRT to primary tumor, nephrectomy 4 weeks later. Serial blood draws occurred at baseline and 2 and 4 weeks post-SBRT. With 4 bases clipped from V and 0 bases from J, the junction kept 8 bases outside the gene matches. The germline gives CDR1 MNHEY, CDR2 SMNVEV (reference sequence). There are 19 residues in the CDR3. As concerns this clone: What it recognizes is unknown.

Measured with immunoSEQ multiplex PCR; TCRdb has only the in-frame clones, and not every one. The sample contains around 140,000 clones, roughly 90% of which appear only once. This chain joins TRBV27 and TRBJ2-1; 14 positions agree with TRBD2. The sequencing used blood, collected from a patient whose treatment included radiotherapy and nephrectomy. The sequence was collected from a woman in her 70s with renal cell carcinoma. The CDR3, as DNA: TGTGCCAGCAGTTCCCCCCGGACTAGCGGGGGGAGCTCCTACAATGAGCAGTTCTTC. This translates into CASSSPRTSGGSSYNEQFF.